Shown below are 18 T cell receptor beta chains from a single sample sequenced in a study of blood T cell repertoires in COVID-19. Assay: immunoSEQ multiplex PCR; the TCRdb copy retains only in-frame clones and omits some. The sample carries over 150,000 clones, about 79% recorded once. Sequenced material: peripheral blood. The receptors were gathered from a human donor in a cohort sampled during active COVID-19.

This chain uses TRBV4-1 with TRBJ2-6, with TRBD1 identical over 7 bases. Trimming took 0 bases from V and 1 from J; bases not matched to a gene: 12. From germline, CDR1 is MGHRA and CDR2 YSYEKL. The CDR3 runs 20 residues. DNA for the CDR3: TGCGCCAGCAGCCAAGAGGGCCCCAGGACAGGATTATCTGGGGCCAACGTCCTGACTTTC. Encoded protein: CASSQEGPRTGLSGANVLTF.

The chain uses TRBV30 and TRBJ2-2; TRBD2 aligns across 13 bases. This CDR3 is 16 amino acids long. With 2 bases clipped from V and 5 bases from J, the junction kept 5 bases outside the gene matches. The germline CDR1 and CDR2 sequences are GTSNPN and SVGIG (reference sequence). Here the CDR3 reads CAWSIGLAGVTGELFF. In DNA form, the CDR3 reads TGTGCCTGGAGTATTGGACTAGCGGGAGTAACCGGGGAGCTGTTTTTT.

This clone has a handful of counts. The V call is TRBV5-1, the J call TRBJ2-2, with 9 bases matching TRBD1. V lost 7 bases to trimming and J lost 5 bases; unmatched junction nucleotides: 15. CDR3 size: 17 residues. Looked up from germline, CDR1 is SGHRS and CDR2 is YFSETQ. The CDR3, as DNA: TGCGCCAGCGGATGGAAGGGACAGGGCAGATCAACCGGGGAGCTGTTTTTT. This codes for CASGWKGQGRSTGELFF.

The V call is TRBV28, the J call TRBJ1-1; the D gene is possibly TRBD1 (6 bases). Germline loops: CDR1 MDHEN, CDR2 SYDVKM. Trimming removed 6 bases at V and 2 bases at J, with 16 bases between. The CDR3 has 15 residues. For the CDR3, the DNA is TGTGCCAGCAGAAAGACCGGGACAAGTAACACTGAAGCTTTCTTT. Amino acids: CASRKTGTSNTEAFF.

Written as DNA, the CDR3 is TGTGCCAGTAGTATAGTCGGCGGGATGGCTGGTACGCAGTATTTT. Its translation is CASSIVGGMAGTQYF. The chain has TRBV19 and TRBJ2-3; possibly TRBD2 for D (6 bases). CDR3 size: 15 residues. CDR1 is LNHDA and CDR2 is SQIVND in the germline V gene (reference sequence). V was trimmed by 1 base and J by 8 bases, leaving 16 bases between them.

The chain couples TRBV4-1 to TRBJ2-1; 8 bases match TRBD2. There are 17 residues in the CDR3. V was pared by 4 bases and J by 0 bases, with 8 bases of the junction left unmatched. Germline lookup yields CDR1 MGHRA and CDR2 YSYEKL. This CDR3 is CASSPGLDTSSYNEQFF. For the CDR3, the DNA is TGCGCCAGCAGCCCGGGACTAGATACGAGCTCCTACAATGAGCAGTTCTTC.

This rearrangement joins TRBV7-2 to TRBJ2-7; the match to TRBD2 covers 14 bases. The CDR3 contains 14 residues. With 1 base clipped from V and 7 bases from J, the junction kept 0 bases outside the gene matches. The germline CDR1 and CDR2 sequences are SGHTA and FQGNSA. The CDR3 coding sequence is TGTGCCAGCAGCTTAGGACTAGCGGGAGGGGAGCAGTACTTC. It yields the protein CASSLGLAGGEQYF.

The chain recombines TRBV19 with TRBJ2-7; 7 bases are shared with TRBD1. The J segment lost 2 bases and the V segment lost 5 bases, leaving 6 bases of the junction unmatched. The CDR3 runs 14 residues. CDR1 LNHDA and CDR2 SQIVND come from the germline V gene (reference sequence). CDR3 sequence reads: CASSRWDSTYEQYF. The CDR3 DNA reads as TGTGCCAGTAGTCGGTGGGACAGTACCTACGAGCAGTACTTC. Filled out from reference TRBV19 and TRBJ2-7, the complete variable domain reads DGGITQSPKYLFRKEGQNVTLSCEQNLNHDAMYWYRQDPGQGLRLIYYSQIVNDFQKGDIAEGYSVSREKKESFPLTVTSAQKNPTAFYLCASSRWDSTYEQYFGPGTRLTVT.

This clone has just a few counts. The chain is built from TRBV19 and TRBJ2-5; a possible D gene is TRBD1 (5 bases). Looked up from germline, CDR1 is LNHDA and CDR2 is SQIVND (reference sequence). Trimming left V 10 bases short and J 1 base short, with 22 bases between. There are 16 residues in the CDR3. The CDR3 bases are TGTGCCACGACGGACACAGAAGATAATTTCCAAGAGACCCAGTACTTC. It encodes CATTDTEDNFQETQYF.

This clone was recorded many times. CDR3 nucleotides: TGTGCCAGTAGTATCGGTCGCGGGTCAGAACCTTACGAGCAGTACTTC. It codes for CASSIGRGSEPYEQYF. The rearrangement uses TRBV19 and TRBJ2-7; D is perhaps TRBD2 (5 bases). V was pared by 3 bases and J by 4 bases, with 19 bases between. The CDR3 sequence is 16 residues long. From germline, CDR1 is LNHDA and CDR2 SQIVND (reference sequence).

This clone came up once. This rearrangement joins TRBV10-3 to TRBJ2-7; no reliable D call. Between the trimmed V and J ends, which lost 3 bases and 1 base, there was a span of 7 bases. The CDR3 is 13 amino acids. Germline-derived CDR1 and CDR2 are ENHRY and SYGVKD. CDR3 in amino acids: CAISDQVSYEQYF. The CDR3 DNA sequence: TGTGCCATCAGTGATCAGGTTTCCTACGAGCAGTACTTC.

The chain recombines TRBV28 with TRBJ1-2, with D perhaps matching TRBD1 (6 bases). The germline V gene has CDR1 MDHEN and CDR2 SYDVKM. The CDR3 extends over 12 amino acids. Deletions cut 7 bases from V and 6 bases from J, with 12 bases between. The CDR3 nucleotides are TGTGCCAGCACCCGAAGGACAGATGGCTACACCTTC. Translation gives CASTRRTDGYTF.

The V and J genes are TRBV28 and TRBJ1-1; no definite D call. The CDR3 loop spans 17 amino acids. Germline CDR1 reads MDHEN; CDR2 reads SYDVKM. V lost 5 bases, J lost 6 bases, and 25 bases lay in between. Here the CDR3 reads CASSVIWSDGYTSEAFF. DNA for the CDR3: TGTGCCAGCAGTGTTATATGGAGCGACGGATATACCTCTGAAGCTTTCTTT.

This clone was found once. The V gene is TRBV6-5, the J gene TRBJ2-2; D perhaps matches TRBD2 (5 bases). Germline V CDR1 and CDR2: MNHEY, SVGAGI. The ends were cut back, 0 bases at V and 4 bases at J, with 9 bases in the middle. CDR3 length: 15 residues. In DNA form, the CDR3 reads TGTGCCAGCAGTTACTCGGCGGGTACCACCGGGGAGCTGTTTTTT. The encoded protein is CASSYSAGTTGELFF.

This chain joins TRBV28 and TRBJ1-5, with D possibly TRBD1 on 5 matching bases. V lost 4 bases and J 3 bases, leaving 13 bases between the germline ends. This CDR3 comprises 15 residues. The germline V gene has CDR1 MDHEN and CDR2 SYDVKM. The CDR3 here is CASSWGGEHNQPQHF. The DNA for the CDR3 is TGTGCCAGCAGTTGGGGGGGGGAACACAATCAGCCCCAGCATTTT.

This rearrangement joins TRBV27 to TRBJ2-7, with D possibly being TRBD2 (5 bases). The CDR3 length is 17 residues. Germline-derived CDR1 and CDR2 are MNHEY and SMNVEV (reference sequence). V lost 2 bases and J 0 bases, leaving 17 bases between the germline ends. In DNA, the CDR3 is TGTGCCAGCAGTTTACGGCTAGCAACCTCAATCTCCTACGAGCAGTACTTC. The encoded protein is CASSLRLATSISYEQYF.

The chain is built from TRBV5-6 and TRBJ2-7; 7 bases are shared with TRBD1. The CDR3 covers 13 residues. Germline V gene data show CDR1 as SGHDT and CDR2 as YYEEEE. J was trimmed by 2 bases and V by 3 bases; bases with no gene match: 2. CDR3 coding DNA: TGTGCCAGCAGCTCAGGGGGACCCTACGAGCAGTACTTC. Amino acids: CASSSGGPYEQYF.

The J gene is TRBJ1-5, the V gene TRBV7-8, with D tentatively TRBD1 (5 bases). CDR3 length: 14 residues. Germline values: CDR1 SGHVS, CDR2 FQNEAQ. V gave up 5 bases and J gave up 1 base, with 9 bases separating them. CDR3 DNA sequence: TGTGCCAGCAGCCAACGGGGGAGCAATCAGCCCCAGCATTTT. It codes for CASSQRGSNQPQHF.